Below are 25 T cell receptor beta chains sequenced from a single sample in a study of cytomegalovirus exposure and HLA in healthy donors. Amplification used 60 Vbeta primers and 13 Jbeta primers. Using immunoSEQ multiplex PCR, the repertoire was profiled, and TCRdb retains in-frame clones only, with some absent. Of some 170,000 clones in the sample, 75% to 80% were seen once. Sequencing used PBMCs. These receptors were obtained from a man in his forties in good health and CMV-seropositive.

The rearrangement links TRBV4-2 to TRBJ2-1, with 11 bases identical to TRBD1. The CDR3 is 16 residues long. The germline V gene encodes CDR1 LGHNA and CDR2 YNFKEQ. Trimming removed 3 bases from V and 1 base from J; junction bases left unmatched: 2. The CDR3 nucleotides read TGTGCCAGCAGCCATCGGGACAGGGGGTCCTACAATGAGCAGTTCTTC. It translates to CASSHRDRGSYNEQFF.

The genes are TRBV7-2 and TRBJ2-4, with TRBD2 matching 11 bases. The CDR3 runs to 17 residues. V lost 5 bases and J lost 8; bases outside the gene matches: 14. The germline V gene has CDR1 SGHTA and CDR2 FQGNSA. The CDR3 nucleotides are TGTGCCAGCAGCCTTCTTTCCTTAGCGGGAGGGTGGGACATTCAGTACTTC. As protein: CASSLLSLAGGWDIQYF.

This chain links TRBV9 with TRBJ2-4; 7 positions agree with TRBD1. Trimming removed 3 bases from V and 12 bases from J; junction bases left unmatched: 9. The CDR3 sequence is 13 residues long. Germline-derived CDR1 and CDR2 are SGDLS and YYNGEE. As DNA, the CDR3 is TGTGCCAGCAGCGCCACGACAGGGACCAGTCAGTACTTC. Its translation is CASSATTGTSQYF.

V usage is TRBV19 and J usage is TRBJ1-1; D is perhaps TRBD1 (5 bases). CDR1 is LNHDA and CDR2 is SQIVND in the germline V gene (reference sequence). The ends were cut back, 1 base at V and 3 bases at J, with 9 bases in the middle. The CDR3 is 14 residues long. In nucleotides, the CDR3 is TGTGCCAGTAGTATAGGAGGGGACTACACTGAAGCTTTCTTT. Protein product: CASSIGGDYTEAFF. The whole variable domain, remainder taken from reference TRBV19 and TRBJ1-1, is DGGITQSPKYLFRKEGQNVTLSCEQNLNHDAMYWYRQDPGQGLRLIYYSQIVNDFQKGDIAEGYSVSREKKESFPLTVTSAQKNPTAFYLCASSIGGDYTEAFFGQGTRLTVV.

This chain connects TRBV6-6 to TRBJ2-1, with D possibly being TRBD2 (6 bases). Trimming left V 5 bases short and J 10 bases short, with 12 bases between. Germline V CDR1 and CDR2: MNHNY, SVGAGI (reference sequence). The CDR3 runs 12 residues. This chain's CDR3 is CASSRGTREQFF. CDR3 sequence (DNA): TGTGCCAGCAGTAGAGGGACTCGAGAGCAGTTCTTC.

The chain couples TRBV9 to TRBJ1-1, with D possibly being TRBD1 (5 bases). The germline V gene encodes CDR1 SGDLS and CDR2 YYNGEE. Between the trimmed V and J ends, which lost 3 bases and 5 bases, there was a span of 14 bases. The CDR3 extends over 14 amino acids. The CDR3 sequence is CASSAGGGRTEAFF. The CDR3 bases are TGTGCCAGCAGCGCTGGGGGAGGTCGGACTGAAGCTTTCTTT.

V gene TRBV5-6 combines with J gene TRBJ2-5, with D possibly TRBD2 on 7 matching bases. Germline CDR1 is SGHDT and CDR2 is YYEEEE. CDR3 length equals 14 residues. Trimming left V 3 bases short and J 4 bases short, with 13 bases between. In DNA form, the CDR3 reads TGTGCCAGCAGCTCCCGAAGGGGGGGAGAGACCCAGTACTTC. This sequence encodes CASSSRRGGETQYF.

The rearrangement uses TRBV7-9 and TRBJ2-5; the D is unclear. Trimming took 2 bases from V and 11 from J, leaving 9 bases between them. Germline assignment: CDR1 SEHNR and CDR2 FQNEAQ (reference sequence). The CDR3 is made up of 11 amino acids. CDR3 region: CASSLNKEQYF. The CDR3 region has the DNA TGTGCCAGCAGCTTAAACAAGGAGCAGTACTTC.

The chain employs TRBV5-4 and TRBJ2-5; TRBD2 might be the D (6 bases). CDR3 length: 14 residues. V lost 2 bases and J lost 6, with 14 bases in between. CDR1 and CDR2 from the germline V gene are SGHNT and YYREEE (reference sequence). The CDR3 sequence: CASSFQGGTKTQYF. The DNA for the CDR3 is TGTGCCAGCAGCTTCCAGGGAGGTACCAAGACCCAGTACTTC. Variable domain in full (rest from reference TRBV5-4 and TRBJ2-5): ETGVTQSPTHLIKTRGQQVTLRCSSQSGHNTVSWYQQALGQGPQFIFQYYREEENGRGNFPPRFSGLQFPNYSSELNVNALELDDSALYLCASSFQGGTKTQYFGPGTRLLVL.

The chain is built from TRBV11-3 and TRBJ2-1, with TRBD2 identical over 7 bases. V was clipped by 7 bases and J by 5 bases; unmatched bases: 8. CDR1 is SGHNT, CDR2 YENEEA, per germline. This CDR3 has 14 amino acids. The CDR3 coding sequence is TGTGCCAGCACAGCTCCGACTAGCAACAATGAGCAGTTCTTC. Protein: CASTAPTSNNEQFF.

This chain links TRBV6-6 with TRBJ2-1; no definite D call. V was cut by 8 bases and J by 2 bases, with 10 bases left in between. From germline, CDR1 is MNHNY and CDR2 SVGAGI (reference sequence). CDR3 size: 13 residues. CDR3 in amino acids: CASDRGPYNEQFF. The CDR3 coding sequence is TGTGCCAGCGATCGCGGCCCCTACAATGAGCAGTTCTTC.

The rearrangement uses TRBV19 and TRBJ2-2; 7 bases agree with TRBD1. Germline V gene data show CDR1 as LNHDA and CDR2 as SQIVND (reference sequence). The CDR3 sequence is 13 residues long. Trimming removed 2 bases from V and 7 bases from J; junction bases left unmatched: 1. The CDR3 nucleotides read TGTGCCAGTAGTATACAGGGGGTCGGGGAGCTGTTTTTT. Protein sequence: CASSIQGVGELFF.

The J gene is TRBJ2-2, the V gene TRBV4-2; no definite D call. CDR1 and CDR2 (germline): LGHNA, YNFKEQ. This CDR3 spans 13 amino acids. Trimming pared 1 base from V and 5 bases from J, leaving 5 bases between. This CDR3 is CASSQARTGELFF. The CDR3, as DNA: TGTGCCAGCAGCCAAGCCAGAACCGGGGAGCTGTTTTTT.

The chain joins TRBV7-8 to TRBJ2-1, with 8 bases matching TRBD1. The length of the CDR3 is 16 residues. Trimming at V came to 5 bases and at J to 6 bases, leaving 12 bases not matched to a gene. CDR1 and CDR2 (germline): SGHVS, FQNEAQ. The CDR3 here is CASSPPFGQGGNEQFF. The CDR3 DNA reads TGTGCCAGCAGCCCCCCCTTCGGACAGGGCGGCAATGAGCAGTTCTTC.

The chain carries TRBV29-1 and TRBJ2-5; D remains ambiguous. The CDR3 runs to 12 residues. From germline, CDR1 is SQVTM and CDR2 ANQGSEA. Trimming pared 4 bases from V and 0 bases from J, leaving 6 bases between. The CDR3 coding sequence is TGCAGCGTTGTGGCCGACCAAGAGACCCAGTACTTC. This gives the protein CSVVADQETQYF.

The count of this clone is one. The genes are TRBV5-5 and TRBJ1-1; 8 nucleotides line up with TRBD1. This CDR3 has 20 residues. Germline values: CDR1 SGHKS, CDR2 YYEKEE (reference sequence). The trim removed 6 bases at V and 3 bases at J, leaving 25 bases unmatched. The CDR3 DNA sequence: TGTGCCAGCATTCGTATGGACGGCCGGACAGGGCTGATGTTGGACACTGAAGCTTTCTTT. Residues: CASIRMDGRTGLMLDTEAFF.

The chain combines TRBV2 with TRBJ2-5, with TRBD2 matching 7 bases. V trimming: 8 bases; J trimming: 5 bases; junction bases outside the gene matches: 11. CDR1 and CDR2 (germline): SNHLY, FYNNEI. The CDR3 consists of 14 residues. The CDR3 loop reads CASGAGLLSETQYF. The DNA for the CDR3 is TGTGCCAGCGGAGCGGGACTTCTGAGCGAGACCCAGTACTTC.

This clone was detected only once. The junction differs from germline at one of its ends, possibly a read error. The chain links TRBV7-6 to TRBJ1-2; TRBD1 aligns across 9 bases. Germline CDR1 and CDR2: SGHVS and FNYEAQ. This CDR3 has 17 residues. The CDR3 nucleotides read TGTGCCAGCAGCGTAGCACAGGGGGCCTATGGTACTTATGGCTACACCTTC. This codes for CASSVAQGAYGTYGYTF.

This chain uses TRBV9 with TRBJ1-1; unclear D gene. The germline gives CDR1 SGDLS, CDR2 YYNGEE. V gave up 4 bases and J gave up 7 bases, with 14 bases separating them. This CDR3 spans 13 amino acids. The CDR3 sequence is CASSPTGRGEAFF. CDR3 DNA sequence: TGTGCCAGCAGCCCGACGGGCCGGGGTGAAGCTTTCTTT. Looking up the rest from reference TRBV9 and TRBJ1-1 gives the full variable domain: DSGVTQTPKHLITATGQRVTLRCSPRSGDLSVYWYQQSLDQGLQFLIQYYNGEERAKGNILERFSAQQFPDLHSELNLSSLELGDSALYFCASSPTGRGEAFFGQGTRLTVV.

The V and J genes are TRBV28 and TRBJ2-7; D unresolved. Germline V gives CDR1 MDHEN, CDR2 SYDVKM. V gave up 5 bases and J gave up 6 bases, with 20 bases separating them. The length of the CDR3 is 15 residues. CDR3 DNA sequence: TGTGCCAGCAGTCTCCCCTCGACTCCTCGCGGCGAGCAGTACTTC. It specifies CASSLPSTPRGEQYF.

The chain couples TRBV15 to TRBJ2-7; D possibly corresponds to TRBD1 (6 bases). The CDR3 contains 15 residues. CDR1 LNHNV and CDR2 YYDKDF come from the germline V gene (reference sequence). V lost 0 bases and J 2 bases, leaving 11 bases between the germline ends. Written as DNA, the CDR3 is TGTGCCACCAGCAGAGATTGGCAGGGGCCCTACGAGCAGTACTTC. Protein: CATSRDWQGPYEQYF.

This chain uses TRBV28 with TRBJ1-2, with a possible D match to TRBD1 (5 bases). In germline, CDR1 is MDHEN, CDR2 SYDVKM. The CDR3 extends over 17 amino acids. Trimming removed 4 bases from V and 7 bases from J, with 25 bases in between. CDR3 residues: CASSYMTGDREGFGYTF. DNA for the CDR3: TGTGCCAGCAGTTATATGACGGGGGATCGGGAGGGCTTTGGCTACACCTTC.

This rearrangement joins TRBV6-5 to TRBJ2-3; 8 nucleotides line up with TRBD1. The CDR3 runs 14 residues. CDR1 is MNHEY, CDR2 SVGAGI, per germline. The J segment lost 0 bases and the V segment lost 8 bases, leaving 4 bases of the junction unmatched. The CDR3 spells CASGRDRSTDTQYF. CDR3 nucleotides: TGTGCCAGCGGCCGGGACAGGAGCACAGATACGCAGTATTTT.

J is TRBJ2-7 and V is TRBV4-1; 13 nucleotides align to TRBD2. The V segment lost 6 bases and the J segment 4 bases; nucleotides outside the gene matches: 6. Per the germline V gene, CDR1 is MGHRA and CDR2 is YSYEKL. The CDR3 has 15 amino acids. The CDR3 DNA reads TGCGCCAGCAGGCACGGGACTAGCGGGGCGTACGAGCAGTACTTC. This codes for CASRHGTSGAYEQYF.

The J gene is TRBJ2-6, the V gene TRBV19; D not resolved. V lost 1 base and J lost 4, with 8 bases in between. This CDR3 is built from 15 residues. Per the germline V gene, CDR1 is LNHDA and CDR2 is SQIVND (reference sequence). The CDR3 reads CASSIVSSGANVLTF. For the CDR3, the DNA is TGTGCCAGTAGTATAGTATCGTCCGGGGCCAACGTCCTGACTTTC.